This T cell receptor (beta chain) stems from a study of cytomegalovirus exposure and HLA in healthy donors. These donors counted as nominally healthy when sampled, but unrecorded immune exposures were likely. PCR involved 60 Vbeta and 13 Jbeta primers. Sequenced by immunoSEQ multiplex PCR; TCRdb stores in-frame clones only, minus some. The sample lists 150,000 to 200,000 clones, about four fifths occurring once. J was trimmed by 5 bases and V by 4 bases; bases with no gene match: 11. Germline V gene data show CDR1 as SGHRS and CDR2 as YFSETQ. CDR3 size: 17 residues. The sequenced sample was PBMCs. This TCR derives from a woman between 45 and 65 years old in good health and CMV-seronegative. The V and J genes are TRBV5-1 and TRBJ2-3; TRBD2 matches at 12 bases. This chain's CDR3 is CASSPEASGGARDTQYF. CDR3 coding DNA: TGCGCCAGCAGCCCGGAGGCTAGCGGGGGGGCAAGAGATACGCAGTATTTT.